This T cell receptor (beta chain) came from a study of post-analysis software for immune sequencing data. Study background: Some patients lacked subtype; others had relapsing-remitting, secondary progressive or progressive-relapsing disease. Study conclusions and caveats: Compared with controls, patients showed significantly lower normalized Chao1 diversity. The five TRBV segments detected at higher frequency in patients than in controls included TRBV5-6, TRBV5-1 and TRBV20-1.

This CDR3 is built from 17 residues. Germline loops: CDR1 KGHDR, CDR2 SFDVKD. Trimming removed 5 bases at V and 0 bases at J, with 13 bases between. For this clonotype: Its antigen is unknown.

The authors incorporated unique molecular identifiers into the TCR beta cDNA libraries. T cells numbering roughly 1 to 10 million gave rise to 400,000 to 550,000 cDNA molecules. TCRdb analysed the PCR reads with MiXCR anew, one entry per CDR3 protein. Of over 150,000 distinct CDR3 sequences listed, roughly 34% are singletons. The chain couples TRBV24-1 to TRBJ2-6, with D possibly being TRBD2 (6 bases). The source material was blood, sampled after autologous hematopoietic stem cell transplantation. This receptor was obtained from a girl aged 5-17 years with multiple sclerosis. CDR3 region: CATSAPSATSGANVLTF. The DNA for the CDR3 is TGTGCCACCAGTGCCCCTAGCGCGACCTCTGGGGCCAACGTCCTGACTTTC.